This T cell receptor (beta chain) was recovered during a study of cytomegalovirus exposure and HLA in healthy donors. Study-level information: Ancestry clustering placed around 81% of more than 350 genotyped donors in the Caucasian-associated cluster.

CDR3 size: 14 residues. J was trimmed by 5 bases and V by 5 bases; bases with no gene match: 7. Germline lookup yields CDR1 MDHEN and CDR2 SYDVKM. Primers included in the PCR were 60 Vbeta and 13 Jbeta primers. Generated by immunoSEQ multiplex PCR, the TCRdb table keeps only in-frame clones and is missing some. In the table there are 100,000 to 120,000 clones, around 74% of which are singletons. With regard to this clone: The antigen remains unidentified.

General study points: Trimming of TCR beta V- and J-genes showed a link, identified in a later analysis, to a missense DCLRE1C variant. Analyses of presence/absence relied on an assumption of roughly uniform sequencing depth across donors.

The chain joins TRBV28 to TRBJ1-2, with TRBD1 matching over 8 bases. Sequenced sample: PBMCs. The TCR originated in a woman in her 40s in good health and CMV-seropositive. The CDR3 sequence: CASSRTGSGYGYTF. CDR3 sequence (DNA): TGTGCCAGCAGTCGGACAGGGTCCGGGTATGGCTACACCTTC.